The clone carrying this T cell receptor beta chain was seen ten or more times. The data originate from a study of early T cells in non-severe SARS-CoV-2 infection. Turning to the study itself: Chains stayed unpaired after sequencing of bulk RNA from unsorted whole blood.

Germline V gives CDR1 SGHTA, CDR2 FQGNSA. The CDR3 contains 13 residues. Trimming removed 6 bases from V and 0 bases from J, with 3 bases in between. Individual cDNA molecules carried attached unique molecular identifiers. In TCRdb, the 5' RACE reads were re-called with MiXCR into one record per CDR3 protein. The sample has tens of thousands of distinct CDR3 sequences, 4.9% seen once. The source material was whole blood. This TCR was recovered from an adult who was a healthcare worker with PCR-confirmed SARS-CoV-2 infection or an uninfected control (not recorded which). The gene calls are TRBV7-2 and TRBJ1-6; unclear D gene. CDR3 sequence (DNA): TGTGCCAGCAGTAGCTCCTATAATTCACCCCTCCACTTT. Its protein product is CASSSSYNSPLHF. Variable domain in full (rest from reference TRBV7-2 and TRBJ1-6): GAGVSQSPSNKVTEKGKDVELRCDPISGHTALYWYRQSLGQGLEFLIYFQGNSAPDKSGLPSDRFSAERTGGSVSTLTIQRTQQEDSAVYLCASSSSYNSPLHFGNGTRLTVT.